This TCR beta chain was sequenced for a study of OX40 agonist ivuxolimab in advanced cancers. The germline gives CDR1 GTSNPN, CDR2 SVGIG (reference sequence). Trimming left V 3 bases short and J 13 bases short, with 15 bases between. The CDR3 is made up of 12 amino acids. Here immunoSEQ multiplex PCR was the method, and the copy in TCRdb shows in-frame clones only, minus some. The table includes approximately 90,000 clones, about 90% detected once. This specimen consisted of CD4+ or CD8+ T cells sorted from blood, obtained in a trial of the OX40 agonist ivuxolimab. The chain has TRBV30 and TRBJ1-4; no definite D call. The clonotype comes from an adult with an advanced solid tumor such as melanoma, head and neck, liver or kidney cancer. For the CDR3, the DNA is TGTGCCTGGAGCGAAACCCGGTCCCGACTGTTTTTT. As protein: CAWSETRSRLFF. The full variable domain, in which reference TRBV30 and TRBJ1-4 provide the parts outside the CDR3, is SQTIHQWPATLVQPVGSPLSLECTVEGTSNPNLYWYRQAAGRGLQLLFYSVGIGQISSEVPQNLSASRPQDRQFILSSKKLLLSDSGFYLCAWSETRSRLFFGSGTQLSVL.